One and the same sample provided the 7 T cell receptor beta chains below, sequenced in a study of CXCR3-negative and CXCR3-positive naive CD8 T cells. Study observations and caveats: CXCR3-positive naive cells carried more hydrophobic TRB CDR3s than CXCR3-negative naive cells did.

These receptors are not linked to any known antigen. UMI labels and 5' RACE were used to prepare the TRB cDNA libraries. No DNA is given; TCRdb re-called the 5' RACE reads and lists each CDR3 protein once. This table holds some 150,000 distinct CDR3 sequences. The specimen sequenced was naive CXCR3+ CD8+ T cells from blood. As for subset: CD45RO-CCR7+CD27+CD95- naive CD8+ T cells expressing CXCR3 (TNR3+). The origin of the receptors is a human donor in good health. Some clones in this sample may be carry-over from other donors' samples.

The V and J genes are TRBV7-9 and TRBJ2-3; without DNA, the TCRdb call of TRBD2 cannot be checked. The CDR3 consists of 16 residues. CDR1 is SEHNR, CDR2 FQNEAQ, per germline (reference sequence). CDR3 in amino acids: CASSLGSTSGTDTQYF.

This chain links TRBV4-3 with TRBJ2-7; TCRdb's assignment of TRBD1 cannot be checked, as there is no DNA. CDR1 is LGHNA and CDR2 is YSLEER in the germline V gene. The CDR3 is made up of 15 amino acids. The CDR3 region is CASSQDTQGELEQYF.

This chain joins TRBV5-1 and TRBJ1-1; TCRdb picks TRBD1, but there is no DNA to check that call. The CDR3 extends over 14 amino acids. Germline V lookup: CDR1 SGHRS, CDR2 YFSETQ. The CDR3 region is CASSFRWGGPEAFF.

The chain combines TRBV29-1 with TRBJ2-6; TCRdb calls TRBD2, which cannot be checked without DNA. Germline V gives CDR1 SQVTM, CDR2 ANQGSEA. The CDR3 totals 15 residues. This CDR3 reads CSVLGLWPGANVLTF.

The chain combines TRBV6-1 with TRBJ2-6. The CDR3 consists of 16 residues. Germline CDR1 reads MNHNS; CDR2 reads SASEGT. CDR3 region: CASSELSGSGANVLTF.

The chain recombines TRBV28 with TRBJ2-1. This CDR3 comprises 13 residues. Germline CDR1 is MDHEN and CDR2 is SYDVKM. The CDR3 reads CASSLWVYNEQFF.

The CDR3 here is CASSFRDNQETQYF. V gene TRBV6-2 or TRBV6-3 combines with J gene TRBJ2-5; TCRdb designates TRBD1, a call that cannot be tested without DNA. This CDR3 region has 14 residues. Germline values: CDR1 MNHEY, CDR2 SVGEGT.